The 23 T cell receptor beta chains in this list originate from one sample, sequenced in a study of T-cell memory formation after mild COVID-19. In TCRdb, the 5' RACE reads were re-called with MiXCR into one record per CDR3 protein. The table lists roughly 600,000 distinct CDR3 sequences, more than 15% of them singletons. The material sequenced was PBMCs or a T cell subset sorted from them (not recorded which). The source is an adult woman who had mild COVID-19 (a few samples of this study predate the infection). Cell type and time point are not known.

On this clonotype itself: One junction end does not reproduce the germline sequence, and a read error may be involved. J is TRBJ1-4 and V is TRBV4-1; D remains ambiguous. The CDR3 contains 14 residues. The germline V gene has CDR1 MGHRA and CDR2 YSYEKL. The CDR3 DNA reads TGCGCCAGCAGCCATTTTAGGCAGGATGAGAAACTGTTTTTT. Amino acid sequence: CASSHFRQDEKLFF.

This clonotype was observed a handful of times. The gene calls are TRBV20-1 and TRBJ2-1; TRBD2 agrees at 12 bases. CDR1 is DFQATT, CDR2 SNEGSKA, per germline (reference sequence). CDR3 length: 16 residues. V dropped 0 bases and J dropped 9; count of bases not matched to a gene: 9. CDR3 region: CSARDDLRLAGVEQFF. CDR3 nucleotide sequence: TGCAGTGCTAGAGATGATTTAAGACTAGCGGGAGTTGAGCAGTTCTTC.

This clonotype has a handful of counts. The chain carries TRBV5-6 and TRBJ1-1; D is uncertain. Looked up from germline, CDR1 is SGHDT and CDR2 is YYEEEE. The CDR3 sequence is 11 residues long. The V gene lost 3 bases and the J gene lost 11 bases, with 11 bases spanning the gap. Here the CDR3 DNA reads TGTGCCAGCAGCTCGGGCCCCCAGGCTTTCTTT. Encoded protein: CASSSGPQAFF.

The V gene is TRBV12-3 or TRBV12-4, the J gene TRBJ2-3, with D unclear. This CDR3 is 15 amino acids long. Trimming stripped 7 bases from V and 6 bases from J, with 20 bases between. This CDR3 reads CASIFVAVGMDTQYF. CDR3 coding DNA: TGTGCCAGCATCTTTGTGGCGGTAGGCATGGATACGCAGTATTTT.

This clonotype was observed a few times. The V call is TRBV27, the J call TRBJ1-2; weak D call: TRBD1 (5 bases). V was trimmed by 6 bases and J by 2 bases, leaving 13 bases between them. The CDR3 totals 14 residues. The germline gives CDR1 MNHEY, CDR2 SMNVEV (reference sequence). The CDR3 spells CASRSHDRNYGYTF. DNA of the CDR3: TGTGCCAGCAGAAGCCACGACAGAAACTATGGCTACACCTTC.

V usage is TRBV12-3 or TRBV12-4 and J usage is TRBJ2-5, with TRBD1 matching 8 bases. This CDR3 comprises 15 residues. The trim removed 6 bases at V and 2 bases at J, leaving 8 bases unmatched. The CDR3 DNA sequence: TGTGCCAGCAGCAAGGACAGGGAATTGCAAGAGACCCAGTACTTC. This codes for CASSKDRELQETQYF.

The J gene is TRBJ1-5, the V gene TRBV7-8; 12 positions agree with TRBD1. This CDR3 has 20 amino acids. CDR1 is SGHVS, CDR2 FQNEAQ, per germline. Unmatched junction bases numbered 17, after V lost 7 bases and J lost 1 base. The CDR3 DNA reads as TGTGCCAGCACCGGAAATGTTGGGACAGGGGGCATCAGGAGCAATCAGCCCCAGCATTTT. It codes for CASTGNVGTGGIRSNQPQHF.

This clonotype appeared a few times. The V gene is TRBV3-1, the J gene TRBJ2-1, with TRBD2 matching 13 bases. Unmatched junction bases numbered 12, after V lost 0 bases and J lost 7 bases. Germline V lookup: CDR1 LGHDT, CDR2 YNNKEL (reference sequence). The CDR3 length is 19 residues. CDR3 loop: CASSQDRRTSGRLENEQFF. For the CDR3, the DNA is TGTGCCAGCAGCCAAGACAGGAGGACTAGCGGGAGATTGGAGAATGAGCAGTTCTTC.

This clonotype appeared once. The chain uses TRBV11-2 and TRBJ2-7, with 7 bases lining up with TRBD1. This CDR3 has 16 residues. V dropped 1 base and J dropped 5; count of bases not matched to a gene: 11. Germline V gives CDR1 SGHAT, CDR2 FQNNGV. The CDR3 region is CASSLGTTGMIHEQYF. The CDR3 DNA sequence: TGTGCCAGCAGCTTAGGGACGACAGGGATGATCCACGAGCAGTACTTC.

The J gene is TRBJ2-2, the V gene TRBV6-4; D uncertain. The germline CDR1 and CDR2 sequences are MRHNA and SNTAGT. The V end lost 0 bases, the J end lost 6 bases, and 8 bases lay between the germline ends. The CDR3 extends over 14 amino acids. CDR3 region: CASSDSTFPGELFF. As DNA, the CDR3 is TGTGCCAGCAGTGACTCTACCTTCCCCGGGGAGCTGTTTTTT.

CDR3 nucleotides: TGTGCCAGCAGTCCCCCCCCGGTGGCTAGCGGGAAATCTGCAGATACGCAGTATTTT. The encoded protein is CASSPPPVASGKSADTQYF. This rearrangement joins TRBV27 to TRBJ2-3; 9 bases line up with TRBD2. CDR1 MNHEY and CDR2 SMNVEV come from the germline V gene (reference sequence). Unmatched junction bases numbered 19, after V lost 5 bases and J lost 4 bases. This CDR3 has 19 amino acids.

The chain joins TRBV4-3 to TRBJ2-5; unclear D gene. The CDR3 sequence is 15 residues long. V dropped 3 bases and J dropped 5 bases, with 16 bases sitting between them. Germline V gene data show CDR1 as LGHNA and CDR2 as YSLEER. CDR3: CASSHGLGRAETQYF. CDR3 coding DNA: TGCGCCAGCAGCCATGGTCTCGGTAGGGCGGAGACCCAGTACTTC.

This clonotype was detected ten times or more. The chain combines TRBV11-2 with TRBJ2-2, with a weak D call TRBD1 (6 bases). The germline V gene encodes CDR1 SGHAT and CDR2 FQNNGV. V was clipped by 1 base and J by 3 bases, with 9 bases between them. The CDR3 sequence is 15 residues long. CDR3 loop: CASSLVRGYTGELFF. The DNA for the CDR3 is TGTGCCAGCAGCTTAGTCAGGGGTTACACCGGGGAGCTGTTTTTT.

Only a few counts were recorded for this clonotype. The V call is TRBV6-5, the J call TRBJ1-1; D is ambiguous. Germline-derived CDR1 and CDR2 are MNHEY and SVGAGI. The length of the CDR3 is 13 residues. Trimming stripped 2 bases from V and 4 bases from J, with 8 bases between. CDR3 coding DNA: TGTGCCAGCAGTTACGAACAAGGCACTGAAGCTTTCTTT. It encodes CASSYEQGTEAFF.

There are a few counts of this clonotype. The CDR3 protein is CASSLAPSPRDTQYF. The DNA of the CDR3 is TGTGCCAGCAGCTTAGCGCCTTCGCCCCGCGATACGCAGTATTTT. The chain recombines TRBV7-9 with TRBJ2-3; no clear D. Trimming cost V 0 bases and J 6 bases, with 13 bases left between them. CDR1 is SEHNR and CDR2 is FQNEAQ in the germline V gene (reference sequence). The CDR3 consists of 15 residues.

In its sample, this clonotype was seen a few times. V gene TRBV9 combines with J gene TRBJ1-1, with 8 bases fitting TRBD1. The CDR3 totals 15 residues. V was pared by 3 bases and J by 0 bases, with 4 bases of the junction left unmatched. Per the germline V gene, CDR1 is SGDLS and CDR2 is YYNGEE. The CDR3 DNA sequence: TGTGCCAGCAGCGCGGGGGACAGGCTGAACACTGAAGCTTTCTTT. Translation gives CASSAGDRLNTEAFF. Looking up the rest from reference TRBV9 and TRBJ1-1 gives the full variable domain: DSGVTQTPKHLITATGQRVTLRCSPRSGDLSVYWYQQSLDQGLQFLIQYYNGEERAKGNILERFSAQQFPDLHSELNLSSLELGDSALYFCASSAGDRLNTEAFFGQGTRLTVV.

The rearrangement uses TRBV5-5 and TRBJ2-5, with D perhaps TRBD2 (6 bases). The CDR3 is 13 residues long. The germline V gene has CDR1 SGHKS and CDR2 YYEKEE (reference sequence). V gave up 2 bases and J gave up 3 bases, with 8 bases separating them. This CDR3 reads CASSLWREETQYF. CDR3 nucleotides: TGTGCCAGCAGCTTATGGAGGGAAGAGACCCAGTACTTC.

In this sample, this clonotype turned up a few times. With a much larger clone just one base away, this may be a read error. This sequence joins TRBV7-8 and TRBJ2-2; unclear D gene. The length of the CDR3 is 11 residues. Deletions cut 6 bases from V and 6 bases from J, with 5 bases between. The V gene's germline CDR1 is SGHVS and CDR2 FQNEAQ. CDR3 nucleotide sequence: TGTGCCAGCAGGGCGGCCGGGGAGCTGTTTTTT. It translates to CASRAAGELFF.

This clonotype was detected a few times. CDR3: CATKQGASTDTQYF. In DNA, the CDR3 is TGCGCCACAAAACAGGGGGCTAGCACAGATACGCAGTATTTT. V usage is TRBV5-1 and J usage is TRBJ2-3, with 9 bases matching TRBD1. This CDR3 is 14 amino acids long. V lost 9 bases, J lost 0 bases, and 5 bases stayed unmatched. The V gene's germline CDR1 is SGHRS and CDR2 YFSETQ.

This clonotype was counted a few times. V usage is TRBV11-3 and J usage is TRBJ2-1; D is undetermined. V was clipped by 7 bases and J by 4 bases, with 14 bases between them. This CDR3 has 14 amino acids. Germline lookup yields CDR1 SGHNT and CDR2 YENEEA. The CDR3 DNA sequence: TGTGCCAGCACTTACCCCGGCCTGTACAATGAGCAGTTCTTC. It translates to CASTYPGLYNEQFF.

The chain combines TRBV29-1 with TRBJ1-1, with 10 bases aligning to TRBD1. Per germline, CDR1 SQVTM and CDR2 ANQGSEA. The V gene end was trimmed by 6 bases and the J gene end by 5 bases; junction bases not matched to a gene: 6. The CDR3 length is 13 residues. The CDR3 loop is CSVGQGEMTEAFF. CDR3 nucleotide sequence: TGCAGCGTAGGACAGGGGGAGATGACTGAAGCTTTCTTT.

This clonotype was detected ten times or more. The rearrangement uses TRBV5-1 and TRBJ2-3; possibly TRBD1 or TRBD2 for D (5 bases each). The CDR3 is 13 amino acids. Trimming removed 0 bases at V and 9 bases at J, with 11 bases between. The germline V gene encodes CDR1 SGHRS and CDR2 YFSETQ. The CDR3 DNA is TGCGCCAGCAGCTTGGGGCGAGGGGACACGCAGTATTTT. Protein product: CASSLGRGDTQYF. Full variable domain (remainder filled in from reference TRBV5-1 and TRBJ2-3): KAGVTQTPRYLIKTRGQQVTLSCSPISGHRSVSWYQQTPGQGLQFLFEYFSETQRNKGNFPGRFSGRQFSNSRSEMNVSTLELGDSALYLCASSLGRGDTQYFGPGTRLTVL.

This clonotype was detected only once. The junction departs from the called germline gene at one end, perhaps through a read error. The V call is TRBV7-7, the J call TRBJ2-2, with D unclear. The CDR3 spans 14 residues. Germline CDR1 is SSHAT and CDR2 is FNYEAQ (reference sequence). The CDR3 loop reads CASSPWANTGELFF. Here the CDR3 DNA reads TGTGCTAGCAGCCCCTGGGCGAACACCGGGGAGCTGTTTTTT.